This T cell receptor (beta chain) was observed in a study of blood T cell repertoires in COVID-19. TCRdb's table, derived via immunoSEQ multiplex PCR, lists solely in-frame clones and lacks some. The table records about 160,000 clones, about 88% of them present only once. Deletions cut 9 bases from V and 1 base from J, with 12 bases between. The V gene's germline CDR1 is MNHNY and CDR2 SVGAGI (reference sequence). The CDR3 is 13 amino acids. The chain employs TRBV6-6 and TRBJ1-1, with D perhaps matching TRBD1 (5 bases). Specimen: peripheral blood. The source is a woman in her forties or fifties with COVID-19, enrolled during active disease. The CDR3 nucleotides read TGTGCCAGTTCACAGGTATCGAACACTGAAGCTTTCTTT. Translated: CASSQVSNTEAFF.